This is a list of T cell receptor beta chains from one sample in a study of blood T cell repertoires in COVID-19. Only in-frame clones appear in the TCRdb table, and some are missing; sequencing was by immunoSEQ multiplex PCR. This repertoire shows 35,000 to 40,000 clones, about 84% found once; its top ten account for approximately 32%. Sequencing was performed on peripheral blood. These receptors were obtained from a man older than 75 with active or convalescent COVID-19. The CDR3 runs from the conserved cysteine through the conserved F or W. A D gene is named only where the DNA matches it firmly. Clone size is stated in some rows and not others, as once, few, many or a class when expanded.

. | . | TRBJ1-2 | TRBV5-1 | TGCGCCAGCAGCTCCTCATTGGACTCACTGACGGACTACACCTTC | CASSSSLDSLTDYTF
TRBD1 | . | TRBJ2-5 | TRBV7-2 | TGTGCCAGCAGCGCCGCGGGACAGGGGGCAAAAGAGACCCAGTACTTC | CASSAAGQGAKETQYF
. | . | TRBJ2-1 | TRBV15 | TGTGCCACCAGCAGAGATTATGCGGGAAATGAGCAGTTCTTC | CATSRDYAGNEQFF
. | . | TRBJ1-1 | TRBV6-5 | TGTGCCACCTGCCCCGAACAGGGTCGAGCTTTCTTT | CATCPEQGRAFF
. | . | TRBJ1-1 | TRBV6-5 | TGTGCCAGCAGCCTCGACACCTCAGGGTTTTCTGAAGCTTTCTTT | CASSLDTSGFSEAFF
TRBD2 | . | TRBJ2-1 | TRBV7-9 | TGTGCCAGCAGCTTAGGGGACGGGAGGGACAATGAGCAGTTCTTC | CASSLGDGRDNEQFF
TRBD1 | . | TRBJ2-7 | TRBV18 | TGTGCCAGCTCACCATCGACAGGGTTCGACGAGCAGTACTTC | CASSPSTGFDEQYF
. | . | TRBJ2-2 | TRBV7-9 | TGTGCCAGCAGCTTATACACCGTGAACACCGGGGAGCTGTTTTTT | CASSLYTVNTGELFF
. | . | TRBJ1-2 | TRBV11-2 | TGTGCCAGCAGCTTGAGTATTGAGGGTGGCTACACCTTC | CASSLSIEGGYTF
. | . | TRBJ2-5 | TRBV30 | TGTGCCTGGAGTGGGGGGCTTTATAGGTACTTC | CAWSGGLYRYF
. | . | TRBJ1-6 | TRBV3-1/TRBV3-2 | TGTGCCAGCAGCCAAGATAGGGGGTATAATTCACCCCTCCACTTT | CASSQDRGYNSPLHF
. | . | TRBJ2-7 | TRBV18 | TGTGCCAGCTCACCACAGGGAGTTGGCTACGAGCAGTACTTC | CASSPQGVGYEQYF
. | . | TRBJ1-2 | TRBV4-3 | TGCGCCAGCAGCCTCGTACAGGGATCCTCTGGCTACACCTTC | CASSLVQGSSGYTF
TRBD2 | . | TRBJ2-4 | TRBV6-5 | TGTGCCAGCCAACTAGCGGGGGGGGAAAACATTCAGTACTTC | CASQLAGGENIQYF
. | . | TRBJ2-1 | TRBV6-2/TRBV6-3 | TGTGCCAGCAGCCTCCGTTCAGGAGGCTCCTACAATGAGCAGTTCTTC | CASSLRSGGSYNEQFF
. | few | TRBJ1-1 | TRBV12-3/TRBV12-4 | TGTGCCAGCAGTTTATGGGGGGACACTGAAGCTTTCTTT | CASSLWGDTEAFF
. | . | TRBJ2-3 | TRBV11-3 | TGTGCCAGCAGCGTCCTGGGAGTATGGGATAGCACAGATACGCAGTATTTT | CASSVLGVWDSTDTQYF
TRBD2 | . | TRBJ2-7 | TRBV2 | TGTGCCAGCAGAGGGGGACTAGCGGGAACCTACGAGCAGTACTTC | CASRGGLAGTYEQYF
. | . | TRBJ2-5 | TRBV6-2/TRBV6-3 | TGTGCCAGCAGTTACTCCGGTATCCAGTACTTC | CASSYSGIQYF
TRBD1 | . | TRBJ2-1 | TRBV4-3 | TGCGCCAGCAGCCCCGGGACAGCGAACAATGAGCAGTTCTTC | CASSPGTANNEQFF
. | . | TRBJ2-1 | TRBV19 | TGTGCCAGTAAGGACTCCGATCCCAGTGAGCAGTTCTTC | CASKDSDPSEQFF
TRBD1 | . | TRBJ1-1 | TRBV6-5 | TGTGCCAGCAGAACAGGGGCCCCTTCGAACACTGAAGCTTTCTTT | CASRTGAPSNTEAFF
. | . | TRBJ2-3 | TRBV5-4 | TGTGCCAGCAGCTTGATGGGACTCAGCACAGATACGCAGTATTTT | CASSLMGLSTDTQYF
TRBD1 | . | TRBJ2-5 | TRBV4-3 | TGCGCCAGCAGCCGCCTCCCAGGGGGCGGGGAGACCCAGTACTTC | CASSRLPGGGETQYF
. | . | TRBJ2-6 | TRBV11-2 | TGTGCCAGCAGGCGCACAGGCTACTCTGGGGCCAACGTCCTGACTTTC | CASRRTGYSGANVLTF
. | . | TRBJ1-2 | TRBV10-3 | TGTGCCATCAGTGAGCGTACAGGTTGGGGCTATGGCTACACCTTC | CAISERTGWGYGYTF
. | . | TRBJ1-2 | TRBV3-1/TRBV3-2 | TGTGCCAGCTCCCCGACAGGTAACTATGGCTACACCTTC | CASSPTGNYGYTF
TRBD2 | . | TRBJ2-3 | TRBV19 | TGTGCCAGTAGTAGCGGGAGGGCCGTCACAGATACGCAGTATTTT | CASSSGRAVTDTQYF
. | . | TRBJ1-5 | TRBV5-6 | TGTGCCAGCAGTTCCGGGATCCTTGATCAGCCCCAGCATTTT | CASSSGILDQPQHF
. | . | TRBJ1-3 | TRBV5-1 | TGCGCCAGCGGAACAGGGCGAGGAAACACCATATATTTT | CASGTGRGNTIYF
. | . | TRBJ2-7 | TRBV20-1 | TGCAGTGATGAAGACAGCCTCAAGCAGTACTTC | CSDEDSLKQYF
. | once | TRBJ2-5 | TRBV12-3/TRBV12-4 | TGTGCCAGCAGAAATGACGGACTCGGGACCCAGTACTTC | CASRNDGLGTQYF
TRBD1 | . | TRBJ2-5 | TRBV7-2 | TGTGCCAGCAGCTTATTCCCAGGGGGCGTTGGCCAAGAGACCCAGTACTTC | CASSLFPGGVGQETQYF
TRBD2 | . | TRBJ2-7 | TRBV4-3 | TGCGCCAGCAGCCAGGGACTAGCGGGAGCCTACGAGCAGTACTTC | CASSQGLAGAYEQYF
. | . | TRBJ1-1 | TRBV7-9 | TGTGCCAGCAGCAGGACTGAAACTGAAGCTTTCTTT | CASSRTETEAFF
. | . | TRBJ2-5 | TRBV20-1 | TGCAGTGCTAGTAGGGGTCCAGCTCGGGAGACCCAGTACTTC | CSASRGPARETQYF
TRBD1 | once | TRBJ2-7 | TRBV30 | TGTGCCTGGAAGAAAAGGGACAGGGGTCCCTACGAGCAGTACTTC | CAWKKRDRGPYEQYF
TRBD2 | . | TRBJ2-3 | TRBV5-6 | TGTGCCAGCAGCTTGGGACCGGGGGGGACCGGGGATACGCAGTATTTT | CASSLGPGGTGDTQYF
. | few | TRBJ1-2 | TRBV6-2/TRBV6-3 | TGTGCCAGCAGCGTCCAGAACTATGGCTACACCTTC | CASSVQNYGYTF
TRBD1 | . | TRBJ1-2 | TRBV11-3 | TGTGCCAGCAGCTTACAGGGGGCGCCTTATGGCTACACCTTC | CASSLQGAPYGYTF
. | once | TRBJ1-6 | TRBV6-5 | TGTGCCAGCAGGACACCCCAGGGTGGTAATTCACCCCTCCACTTT | CASRTPQGGNSPLHF
TRBD2 | once | TRBJ2-2 | TRBV4-3 | TGCGCCAGCAGCCGGCTCTCTAGCGGGAGTTGGACCGGGGAGCTGTTTTTT | CASSRLSSGSWTGELFF
TRBD2 | . | TRBJ2-3 | TRBV4-3 | TGCGCCAGCAGCCAAGATTTGGCGGGGGGGCTACTAAGTGATACGCAGTATTTT | CASSQDLAGGLLSDTQYF
. | . | TRBJ2-7 | TRBV6-7 | TGTGCCAGCAGTCCCAACTGTCGAGAGCAGTACTTC | CASSPNCREQYF
TRBD2 | . | TRBJ2-1 | TRBV27 | TGTGCCAGCAGTTCTCCGGGAGGGGCCTACAATGAGCAGTTCTTC | CASSSPGGAYNEQFF
. | once | TRBJ1-1 | TRBV30 | TGTGCCTGGCAGGTAAACACTGAAGCTTTCTTT | CAWQVNTEAFF
TRBD1 | . | TRBJ2-7 | TRBV10-3 | TGTGCCGCCCGGACAGGTTCTACCTACGAGCAGTACTTC | CAARTGSTYEQYF
TRBD1 | . | TRBJ1-6 | TRBV19 | TGTGCCAGTAGTGTCGGACAGGGGTATTCACCCCTCCACTTT | CASSVGQGYSPLHF
. | . | TRBJ1-2 | TRBV9 | TGTGCCAGCAGCGCCCGGGCGAGACAGAACAACTATGGCTACACCTTC | CASSARARQNNYGYTF
TRBD1 | few | TRBJ1-6 | TRBV6-4 | TGTGCCAGCAGGGAGACAGGGACGAATTCACCCCTCCACTTT | CASRETGTNSPLHF
. | . | TRBJ1-2 | TRBV4-3 | TGCGCCAGCAGCCAAGGAGTCGGAGGGCTCTATGGCTACACCTTC | CASSQGVGGLYGYTF
. | . | TRBJ1-2 | TRBV28 | TGTGCCAGCAGTACACAGGGCTATGGCTACACCTTC | CASSTQGYGYTF
. | . | TRBJ1-5 | TRBV7-8 | TGTGCCAGCAGCTTAGCCGCAGGGCGGCATCAGCCCCAGCATTTT | CASSLAAGRHQPQHF
. | . | TRBJ2-5 | TRBV29-1 | TGCAGCGTCAGACTCGGTTCAGAGACCCAGTACTTC | CSVRLGSETQYF
TRBD2 | . | TRBJ2-3 | TRBV18 | TGTGCCAGCTCACCGAGGACTAGCGGGATAGATACGCAGTATTTT | CASSPRTSGIDTQYF
. | . | TRBJ2-1 | TRBV7-2 | TGTGCCAGCAGCTCTCACCGGCGGCTAGCGAGCTACAATGAGCAGTTCTTC | CASSSHRRLASYNEQFF
TRBD1 | . | TRBJ2-5 | TRBV6-1 | TGTGCCAGCAGTGAATTAGGACAGGGACAAGAGACCCAGTACTTC | CASSELGQGQETQYF
. | . | TRBJ2-2 | TRBV2 | TGTGCCAGCAGTGAAAGACGGCCTGGCCCCTCCAGGCCCGGGGAGCTGTTTTTT | CASSERRPGPSRPGELFF
. | . | TRBJ1-5 | TRBV11-2 | TGTGCCAGCAGTGGACAGCTTACCCAGCCCCAGCATTTT | CASSGQLTQPQHF